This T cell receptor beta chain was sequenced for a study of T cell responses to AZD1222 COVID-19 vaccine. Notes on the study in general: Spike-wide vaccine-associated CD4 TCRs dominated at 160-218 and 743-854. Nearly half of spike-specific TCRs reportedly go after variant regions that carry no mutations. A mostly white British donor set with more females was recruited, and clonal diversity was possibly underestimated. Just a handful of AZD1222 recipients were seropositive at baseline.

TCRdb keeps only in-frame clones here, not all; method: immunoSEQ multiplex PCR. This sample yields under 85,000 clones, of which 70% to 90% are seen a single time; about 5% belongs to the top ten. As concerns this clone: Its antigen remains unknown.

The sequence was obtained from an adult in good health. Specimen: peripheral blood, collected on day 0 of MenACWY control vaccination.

The CDR3 nucleotides read TGCGCCAGCAGCCTCAGGGCGGGGAACACTGAAGCTTTCTTT. It encodes CASSLRAGNTEAFF. This chain uses TRBV5-1 with TRBJ1-1, with D perhaps matching TRBD1 (5 bases). This CDR3 has 14 residues. The germline V gene has CDR1 SGHRS and CDR2 YFSETQ. Trimming took off 4 bases at V and 1 base at J, with 11 bases between the two ends.